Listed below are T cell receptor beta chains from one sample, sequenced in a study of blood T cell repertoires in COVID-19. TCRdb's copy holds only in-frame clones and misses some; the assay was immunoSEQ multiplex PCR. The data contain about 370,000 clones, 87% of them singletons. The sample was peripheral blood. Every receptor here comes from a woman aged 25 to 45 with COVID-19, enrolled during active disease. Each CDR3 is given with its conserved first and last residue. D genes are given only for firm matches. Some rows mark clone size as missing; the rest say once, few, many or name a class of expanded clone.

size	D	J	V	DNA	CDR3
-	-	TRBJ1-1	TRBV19	TGTGCCAGTAGTATACGGGGGGGAGGAACTGAAGCTTTCTTT	CASSIRGGGTEAFF
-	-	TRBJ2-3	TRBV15	TGTGCCACCAGCAAAAACAGGGGGGGAACAGATACGCAGTATTTT	CATSKNRGGTDTQYF
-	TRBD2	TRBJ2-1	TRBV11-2	TGTGCCAGCAGCTCCCGATTCACAGCGGGAATTAACAATGAGCAGTTCTTC	CASSSRFTAGINNEQFF
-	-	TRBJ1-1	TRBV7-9	TGTGCCAGCAGCTTTAGGGAGTTCACTGAAGCTTTCTTT	CASSFREFTEAFF
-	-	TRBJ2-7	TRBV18	TGTGCCAGCTCACCAACAGGGCGCGAGCAGTACTTC	CASSPTGREQYF
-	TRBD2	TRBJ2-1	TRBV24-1	TGTGCCACCAGTGACCCTAGCGGGAGGGCCAACAATGAGCAGTTCTTC	CATSDPSGRANNEQFF
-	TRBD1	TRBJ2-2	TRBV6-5	TGTGCCAGCAGTTTCAGGGGGCGGAGCGGGGAGCTGTTTTTT	CASSFRGRSGELFF
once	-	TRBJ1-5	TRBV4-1	TGCGCCAGCGCCGCGGTACCGATACAGCCCCAGCATTTT	CASAAVPIQPQHF
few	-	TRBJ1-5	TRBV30	TGTGCCTGGAGTCGCGGGGGGCCCCAGCATTTT	CAWSRGGPQHF
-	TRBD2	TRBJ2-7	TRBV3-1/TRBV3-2	TGTGCCAGCAGCCAAGGGCTAGCGGGAGTATACTTC	CASSQGLAGVYF
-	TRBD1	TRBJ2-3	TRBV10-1	TGCGCCAGCAGTGAGTGGGACAGGGCTGATACGCAGTATTTT	CASSEWDRADTQYF
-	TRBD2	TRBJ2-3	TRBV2	TGTGCCAGCAGTGAAGGGACTAGCGCGTACACAGATACGCAGTATTTT	CASSEGTSAYTDTQYF
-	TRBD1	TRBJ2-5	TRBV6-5	TGTGCCAGCAGTCCACGGGACAGGGGAAAGACCCAGTACTTC	CASSPRDRGKTQYF
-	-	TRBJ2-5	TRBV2	TGTGCCAGCACGGTAGAGGCAACCCAAGAGACCCAGTACTTC	CASTVEATQETQYF
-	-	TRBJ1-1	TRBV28	TGTGCCAGCAGTACAGCCGGTCTAAGGGCTTTCTTT	CASSTAGLRAFF
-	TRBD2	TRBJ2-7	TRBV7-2	TGTGCCAGCAGCTTTGGGACTAGCAGTTACTACGAGCAGTACTTC	CASSFGTSSYYEQYF
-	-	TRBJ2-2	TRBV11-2	TGTGCCAGCAGCTTATCCCAACTTCCCGGGGAGCTGTTTTTT	CASSLSQLPGELFF
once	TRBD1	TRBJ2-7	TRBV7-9	TGTGCCAGCATCTCCCCTCAGGGGGCATACTACGAGCAGTACTTC	CASISPQGAYYEQYF
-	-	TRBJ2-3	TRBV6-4	TGTGCCAGCAGTGACTCGAAGCAGGGGTGCGATACGCAGTATTTT	CASSDSKQGCDTQYF
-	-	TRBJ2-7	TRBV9	TGTGCCAGCAGCGTAGCCGGAGCGAGCTCCTACGAGCAGTACTTC	CASSVAGASSYEQYF
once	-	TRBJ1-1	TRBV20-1	TGCAGTGCTGGTGGGGGGGGACGGAGGAACACTGAAGCTTTCTTT	CSAGGGGRRNTEAFF
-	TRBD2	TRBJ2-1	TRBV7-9	TGTGCCAGCAGCTTGGGGACTAGCTCCTACAATGAGCAGTTCTTC	CASSLGTSSYNEQFF
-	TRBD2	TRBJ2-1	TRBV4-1	TGCGCCACCAAACCGGGACTAGCGGGGTACAATGAGCAGTTCTTC	CATKPGLAGYNEQFF
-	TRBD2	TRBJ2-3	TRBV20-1	TGCAGTGCTAGTGGGCTAGCGGGAGTTCCAGATACGCAGTATTTT	CSASGLAGVPDTQYF
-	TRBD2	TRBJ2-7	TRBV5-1	TGCGCCAGCAGCTGGACTAGCGACGAGCAGTACTTC	CASSWTSDEQYF
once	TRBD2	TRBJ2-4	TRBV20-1	TGCAGTGCTAGTCCTCGCGGGGGGCTGGGAAACATTCAGTACTTC	CSASPRGGLGNIQYF
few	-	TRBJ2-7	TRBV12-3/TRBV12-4	TGTGCCAGCAGTTCGGACAGCTACGAGCAGTACTTC	CASSSDSYEQYF
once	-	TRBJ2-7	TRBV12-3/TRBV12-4	TGTGCCAGCAGTACAGACGGAACCTACGAGCAGTACTTC	CASSTDGTYEQYF
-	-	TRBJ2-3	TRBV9	TGTGCCAGCAGCGTACAGGGTGCAGATACGCAGTATTTT	CASSVQGADTQYF
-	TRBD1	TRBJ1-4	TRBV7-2	TGTGCCAGCAGCGGCGACAGGGGGCGAAATGAAAAACTGTTTTTT	CASSGDRGRNEKLFF
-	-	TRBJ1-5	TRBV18	TGTGCCAGCTCACACTCCAAAACAGGGTTCGGTCAGCCCCAGCATTTT	CASSHSKTGFGQPQHF
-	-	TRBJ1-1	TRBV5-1	TGCGCCAGCAGCTTGCTGGTGATGGAGGGAGCTTTCTTT	CASSLLVMEGAFF
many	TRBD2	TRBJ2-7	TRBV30	TGTGCCTGGAGTTTAGCGGGAGGGCCCTACGAGCAGTACTTC	CAWSLAGGPYEQYF
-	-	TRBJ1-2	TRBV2	TGTGCCGAAGCGGACGAGTCTGGCTACACCTTC	CAEADESGYTF
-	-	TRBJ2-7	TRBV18	TGTGCCAGCTCACCACCGGGTCGGGCCTACGAGCAGTACTTC	CASSPPGRAYEQYF
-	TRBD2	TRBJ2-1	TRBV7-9	TGTGCCAGCAGCCGGACTAGCGGGACCTCCTACAATGAGCAGTTCTTC	CASSRTSGTSYNEQFF
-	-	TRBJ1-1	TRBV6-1	TGTGCCAGCAGTGAAGTTTGGGGAGACACTGAAGCTTTCTTT	CASSEVWGDTEAFF
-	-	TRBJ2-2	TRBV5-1	TGCGCCAGCAGTCAGGGGGGCCCCGGGGAGCTGTTTTTT	CASSQGGPGELFF
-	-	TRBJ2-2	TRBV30	TGTGCCTGGACGCGACATACGAACACCGGGGAGCTGTTTTTT	CAWTRHTNTGELFF
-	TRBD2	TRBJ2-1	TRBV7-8	TGTGCCAGCAAGCCGGGGGGGAGGGCCTACCTTCGGCAGTTCTTC	CASKPGGRAYLRQFF
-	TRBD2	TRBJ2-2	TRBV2	TGTGCCAGCAGTGAAGCGCGGGCTAGCGGGAGATTTGGGACCGGGGAGCTGTTTTTT	CASSEARASGRFGTGELFF
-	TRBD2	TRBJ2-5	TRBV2	TGTGCCAGCAGTGAGGGTCGACTAGCGGGAGTTGGGGAGACCCAGTACTTC	CASSEGRLAGVGETQYF
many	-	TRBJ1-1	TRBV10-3	TGTGCCATCAGTAACAACCTGAACACTGAAGCTTTCTTT	CAISNNLNTEAFF
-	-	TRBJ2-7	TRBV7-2	TGTGCCAGCAGGAGGGAAGGGCATTCGGGCGAGCAGTACTTC	CASRREGHSGEQYF
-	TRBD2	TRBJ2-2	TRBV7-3	TGTGCCAGCAGCTTACCGGCTAGCGGGAGTACCGGGGAGCTGTTTTTT	CASSLPASGSTGELFF
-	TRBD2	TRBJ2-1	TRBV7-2	TGTGCCAGCAGCTCTAGGACTAGCGTGAGGACCTACAATGAGCAGTTCTTC	CASSSRTSVRTYNEQFF
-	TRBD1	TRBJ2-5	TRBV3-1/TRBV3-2	TGTGCCAGCAGTCCGGCACAGGGGGCCCGTCAAGAGACCCAGTACTTC	CASSPAQGARQETQYF
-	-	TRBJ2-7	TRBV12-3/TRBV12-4	TGTGCCAGCAGTTTCGGGGATCTCGGAGAGCAGTACTTC	CASSFGDLGEQYF
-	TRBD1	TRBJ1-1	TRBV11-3	TGTGCCAGCAGCTCCGGGACAGGGAGCCTGATGAACACTGAAGCTTTCTTT	CASSSGTGSLMNTEAFF
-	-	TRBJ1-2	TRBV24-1	TGTGCCACCAGTGGCGGGGGCATTAGTGGCTACACCTTC	CATSGGGISGYTF
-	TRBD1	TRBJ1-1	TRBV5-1	TGCGCCAGCAGCCCCGGGACAGCTAACACTGAAGCTTTCTTT	CASSPGTANTEAFF
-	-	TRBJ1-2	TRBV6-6	TGTGCCAGCAGTTACCTCTTGACAGGAGAAGATGGCTACACCTTC	CASSYLLTGEDGYTF
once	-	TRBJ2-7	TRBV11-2	TGTGCCAGCAGCCGCCCCAGCGGAAGATCTACGGAGCAGTACTTC	CASSRPSGRSTEQYF
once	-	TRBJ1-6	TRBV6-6	TGTGCCAGCACAGTCTCCTATAATTCACCCCTCCACTTT	CASTVSYNSPLHF
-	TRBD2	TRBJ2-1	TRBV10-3	TGTGCCATCAGTGACTTACTAGCGGGAGGGCCTTCCTACAATGAGCAGTTCTTC	CAISDLLAGGPSYNEQFF